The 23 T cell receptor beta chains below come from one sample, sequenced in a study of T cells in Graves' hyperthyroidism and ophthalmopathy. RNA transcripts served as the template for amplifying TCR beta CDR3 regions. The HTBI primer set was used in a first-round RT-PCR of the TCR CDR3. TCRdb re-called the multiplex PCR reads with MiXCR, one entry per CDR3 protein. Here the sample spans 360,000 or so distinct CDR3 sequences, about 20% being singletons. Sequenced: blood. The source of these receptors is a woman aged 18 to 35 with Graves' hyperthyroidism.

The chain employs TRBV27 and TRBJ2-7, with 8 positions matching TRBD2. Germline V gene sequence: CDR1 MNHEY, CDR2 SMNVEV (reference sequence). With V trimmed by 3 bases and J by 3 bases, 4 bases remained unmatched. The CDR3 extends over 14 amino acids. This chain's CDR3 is CASSFLAGHYEQYF. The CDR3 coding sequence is TGTGCCAGCAGTTTCCTAGCGGGCCACTACGAGCAGTACTTC.

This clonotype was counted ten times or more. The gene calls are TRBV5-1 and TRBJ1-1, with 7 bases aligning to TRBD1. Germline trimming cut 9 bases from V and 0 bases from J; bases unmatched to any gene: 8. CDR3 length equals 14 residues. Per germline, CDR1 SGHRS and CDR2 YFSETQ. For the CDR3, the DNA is TGCGCCACCGCTACAGGGGACATGAACACTGAAGCTTTCTTT. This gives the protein CATATGDMNTEAFF. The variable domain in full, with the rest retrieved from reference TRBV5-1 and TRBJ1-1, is KAGVTQTPRYLIKTRGQQVTLSCSPISGHRSVSWYQQTPGQGLQFLFEYFSETQRNKGNFPGRFSGRQFSNSRSEMNVSTLELGDSALYLCATATGDMNTEAFFGQGTRLTVV.

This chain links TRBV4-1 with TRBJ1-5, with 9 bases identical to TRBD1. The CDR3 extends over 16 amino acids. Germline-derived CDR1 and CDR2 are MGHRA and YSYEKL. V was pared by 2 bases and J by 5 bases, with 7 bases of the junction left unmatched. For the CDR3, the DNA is TGCGCCAGCAGCCAAAGAACCGGGACAGGGTATCAGCCCCAGCATTTT. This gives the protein CASSQRTGTGYQPQHF.

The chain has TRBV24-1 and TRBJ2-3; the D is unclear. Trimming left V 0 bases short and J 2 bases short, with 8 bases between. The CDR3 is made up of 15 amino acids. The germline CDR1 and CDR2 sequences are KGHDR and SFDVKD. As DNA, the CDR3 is TGTGCCACCAGTGATTTGGGATACGACACAGATACGCAGTATTTT. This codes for CATSDLGYDTDTQYF.

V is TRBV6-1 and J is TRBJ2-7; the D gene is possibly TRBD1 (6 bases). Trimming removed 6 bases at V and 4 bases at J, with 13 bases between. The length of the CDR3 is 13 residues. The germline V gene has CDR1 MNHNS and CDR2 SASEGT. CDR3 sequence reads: CASRDSLTYEQYF. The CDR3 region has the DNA TGTGCCAGCAGGGACAGCCTAACGTACGAGCAGTACTTC.

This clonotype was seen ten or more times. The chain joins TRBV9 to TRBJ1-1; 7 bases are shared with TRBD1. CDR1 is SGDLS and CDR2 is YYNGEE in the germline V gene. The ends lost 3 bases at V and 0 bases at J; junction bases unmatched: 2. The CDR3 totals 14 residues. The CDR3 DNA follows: TGTGCCAGCAGCGAGACAGGGATGAACACTGAAGCTTTCTTT. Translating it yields CASSETGMNTEAFF.

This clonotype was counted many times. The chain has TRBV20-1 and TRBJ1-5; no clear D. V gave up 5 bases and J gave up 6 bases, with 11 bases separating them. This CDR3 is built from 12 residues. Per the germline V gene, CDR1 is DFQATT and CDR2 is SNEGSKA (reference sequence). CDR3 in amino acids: CSAVSGFQPQHF. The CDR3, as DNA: TGCAGTGCTGTGAGCGGGTTTCAGCCCCAGCATTTT.

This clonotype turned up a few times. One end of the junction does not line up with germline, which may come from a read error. The CDR3 protein is CSSSSREKGRETKYF. CDR3 nucleotide sequence: TGTTCCAGCAGCTCCCGTGAGAAGGGGAGGGAGACCAAGTACTTC. The genes are TRBV7-9 and TRBJ2-5; 7 bases match TRBD2. Germline assignment: CDR1 SEHNR and CDR2 FQNEAQ (reference sequence). The CDR3 runs 15 residues.

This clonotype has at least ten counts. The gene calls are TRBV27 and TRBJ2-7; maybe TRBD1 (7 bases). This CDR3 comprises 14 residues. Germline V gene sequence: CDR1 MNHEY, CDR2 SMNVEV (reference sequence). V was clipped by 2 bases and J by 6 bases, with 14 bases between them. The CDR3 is CASSLSSGGIEQYF. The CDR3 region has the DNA TGTGCCAGCAGTTTAAGTTCAGGGGGGATCGAGCAGTACTTC.

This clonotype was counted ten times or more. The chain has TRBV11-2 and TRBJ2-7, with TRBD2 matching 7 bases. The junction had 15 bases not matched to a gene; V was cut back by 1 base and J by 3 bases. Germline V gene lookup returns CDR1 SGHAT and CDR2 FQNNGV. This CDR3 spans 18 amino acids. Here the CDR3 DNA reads TGTGCCAGCAGCTTAGGATACCTAGCGGATCCTCCCGTCTACGAGCAGTACTTC. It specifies CASSLGYLADPPVYEQYF.

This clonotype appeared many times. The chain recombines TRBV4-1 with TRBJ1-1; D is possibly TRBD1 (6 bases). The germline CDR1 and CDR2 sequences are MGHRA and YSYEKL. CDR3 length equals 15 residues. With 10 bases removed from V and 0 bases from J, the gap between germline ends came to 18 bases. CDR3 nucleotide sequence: TGCGCCACCAGGACCTTGACAGGTCTGAACACTGAAGCTTTCTTT. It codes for CATRTLTGLNTEAFF.

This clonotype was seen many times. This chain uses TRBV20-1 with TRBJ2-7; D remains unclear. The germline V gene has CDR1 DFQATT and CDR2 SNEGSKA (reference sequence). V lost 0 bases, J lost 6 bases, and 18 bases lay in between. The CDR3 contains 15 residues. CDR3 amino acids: CSARDPLGSETEQYF. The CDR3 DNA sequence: TGCAGTGCTAGAGATCCCCTCGGTTCGGAGACCGAGCAGTACTTC.

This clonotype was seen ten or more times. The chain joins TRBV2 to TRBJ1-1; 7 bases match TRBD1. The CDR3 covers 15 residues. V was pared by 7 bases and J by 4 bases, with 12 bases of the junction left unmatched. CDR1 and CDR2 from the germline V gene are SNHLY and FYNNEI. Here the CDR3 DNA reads TGTGCCAGCAAGCCCACGGGCAGGGACAGCACTGAAGCTTTCTTT. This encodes CASKPTGRDSTEAFF.

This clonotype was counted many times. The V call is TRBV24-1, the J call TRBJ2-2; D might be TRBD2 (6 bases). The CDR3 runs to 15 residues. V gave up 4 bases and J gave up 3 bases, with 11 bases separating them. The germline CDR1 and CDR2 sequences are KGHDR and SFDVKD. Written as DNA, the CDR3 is TGTGCCACCAGTGACGCGGGGAGGTACACCGGGGAGCTGTTTTTT. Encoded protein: CATSDAGRYTGELFF.

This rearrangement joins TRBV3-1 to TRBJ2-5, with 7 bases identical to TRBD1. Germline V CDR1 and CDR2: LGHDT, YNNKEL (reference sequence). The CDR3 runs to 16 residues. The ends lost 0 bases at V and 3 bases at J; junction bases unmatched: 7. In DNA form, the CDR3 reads TGTGCCAGCAGCCAAGAGGTCGGGACAGCGAAAGAGACCCAGTACTTC. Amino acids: CASSQEVGTAKETQYF.

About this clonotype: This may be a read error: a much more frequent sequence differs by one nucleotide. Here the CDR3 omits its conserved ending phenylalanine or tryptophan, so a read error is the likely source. CDR3 sequence (DNA): TGTGCCAACAGCTCCACTTATCGTAATTCACCCCTCCACTAT. It specifies CANSSTYRNSPLHY. V is TRBV11-2 and J is TRBJ1-6; no definite D call. The CDR3 is made up of 14 amino acids. In germline, CDR1 is SGHAT, CDR2 FQNNGV.

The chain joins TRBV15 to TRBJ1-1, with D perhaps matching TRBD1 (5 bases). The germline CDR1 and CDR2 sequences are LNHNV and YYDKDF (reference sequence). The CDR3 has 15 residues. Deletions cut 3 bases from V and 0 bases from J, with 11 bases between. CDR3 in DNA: TGTGCCACCAGCAGTGCAGACAGTATGAACACTGAAGCTTTCTTT. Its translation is CATSSADSMNTEAFF. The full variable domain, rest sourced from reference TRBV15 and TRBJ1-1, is DAMVIQNPRYQVTQFGKPVTLSCSQTLNHNVMYWYQQKSSQAPKLLFHYYDKDFNNEADTPDNFQSRRPNTSFCFLDIRSPGLGDTAMYLCATSSADSMNTEAFFGQGTRLTVV.

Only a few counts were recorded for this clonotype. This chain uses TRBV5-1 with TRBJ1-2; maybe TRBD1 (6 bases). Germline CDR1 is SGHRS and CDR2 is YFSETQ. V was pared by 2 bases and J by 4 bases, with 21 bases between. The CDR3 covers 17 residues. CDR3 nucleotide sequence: TGCGCCAGCAGCTTCTTCCGAGACAGGTCGGGGTTCTATGGCTACACCTTC. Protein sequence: CASSFFRDRSGFYGYTF.

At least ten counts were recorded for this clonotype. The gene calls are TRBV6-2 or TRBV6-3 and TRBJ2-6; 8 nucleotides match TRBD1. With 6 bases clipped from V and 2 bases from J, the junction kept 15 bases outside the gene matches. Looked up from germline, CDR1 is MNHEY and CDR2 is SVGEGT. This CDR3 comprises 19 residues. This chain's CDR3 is CASRPMTGVYPPGANVLTF. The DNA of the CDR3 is TGTGCCAGCAGGCCTATGACAGGGGTGTACCCCCCTGGGGCCAACGTCCTGACTTTC.

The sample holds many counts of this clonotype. The CDR3 DNA sequence: TGTGCCACCAGCAGAAGACAGAGCCCCTACGAGCAGTACTTC. Protein product: CATSRRQSPYEQYF. The V call is TRBV15, the J call TRBJ2-7; tentative D call: TRBD1 (5 bases). Trimming took 2 bases from V and 2 from J, leaving 10 bases between them. The CDR3 is 14 amino acids. CDR1 and CDR2 (germline): LNHNV, YYDKDF (reference sequence).

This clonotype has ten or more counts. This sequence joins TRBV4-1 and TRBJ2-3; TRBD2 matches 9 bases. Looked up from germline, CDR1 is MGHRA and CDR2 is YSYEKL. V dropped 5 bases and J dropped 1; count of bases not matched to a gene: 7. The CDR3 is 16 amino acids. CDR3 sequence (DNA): TGCGCCAGCAGCAGAATGGGCGGGGGGGGCACAGATACGCAGTATTTT. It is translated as CASSRMGGGGTDTQYF.

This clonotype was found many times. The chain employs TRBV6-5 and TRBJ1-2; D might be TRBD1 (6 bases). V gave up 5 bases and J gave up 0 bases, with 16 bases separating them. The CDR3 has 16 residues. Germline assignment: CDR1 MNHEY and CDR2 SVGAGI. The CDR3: CASSTWTVKANYGYTF. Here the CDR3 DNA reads TGTGCCAGCAGTACCTGGACAGTAAAAGCTAACTATGGCTACACCTTC.

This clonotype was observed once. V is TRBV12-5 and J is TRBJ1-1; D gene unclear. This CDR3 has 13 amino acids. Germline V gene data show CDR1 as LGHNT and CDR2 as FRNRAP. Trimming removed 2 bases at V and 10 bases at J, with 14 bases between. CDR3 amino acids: CASGLFGSAGAFF. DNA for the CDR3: TGTGCTAGTGGTTTGTTTGGATCCGCCGGAGCTTTCTTT.